The 9 T cell receptor beta chains presented below share a single source sample, sequenced in a study of human CD8 memory T cell subsets. The TCR beta sequencing libraries came from UMI-labeled 5' RACE. From the 5' RACE reads, TCRdb lists one entry per CDR3 protein and no DNA. The sample table includes under 20,000 distinct CDR3 sequences. The sample taken for sequencing was CD8+ T cells from PBMCs. The receptors were sampled from a human donor in good health.

The V and J genes are TRBV29-1 and TRBJ1-1; the D call from TCRdb, TRBD1, cannot be confirmed without DNA. CDR3 size: 11 residues. The germline CDR1 and CDR2 sequences are SQVTM and ANQGSEA. CDR3 amino acids: CSAAMGAGAFF.

The chain couples TRBV28 to TRBJ1-5. This CDR3 spans 14 amino acids. Germline values: CDR1 MDHEN, CDR2 SYDVKM. The CDR3 is CASTWSRLDQPQHF.

V is TRBV4-1 and J is TRBJ1-1; TCRdb designates TRBD1, a call that cannot be tested without DNA. The CDR3 loop spans 13 amino acids. Germline V gene lookup returns CDR1 MGHRA and CDR2 YSYEKL. The CDR3 sequence is CASSQQWGDEAFF.

The rearrangement uses TRBV5-1 and TRBJ2-7; absent DNA, TCRdb's TRBD1 call cannot be checked. This CDR3 is 15 amino acids long. Per the germline V gene, CDR1 is SGHRS and CDR2 is YFSETQ. CDR3: CASSPDGTSPIEQYF.

V gene TRBV20-1 combines with J gene TRBJ1-1; TCRdb designates TRBD1, a call that cannot be tested without DNA. CDR1 is DFQATT and CDR2 is SNEGSKA in the germline V gene (reference sequence). CDR3 length: 16 amino acids. The chain's CDR3 is CSARVPNREMNTEAFF.

The chain is built from TRBV4-3 and TRBJ1-5. The CDR3 runs to 16 residues. The germline V gene has CDR1 LGHNA and CDR2 YSLEER. CDR3: CASSQDWQGGNQPQHF.

The chain links TRBV7-9 to TRBJ1-1. This CDR3 has 12 residues. The germline V gene encodes CDR1 SEHNR and CDR2 FQNEAQ (reference sequence). CDR3 sequence: CASSLVTTEAFF.

The V call is TRBV28, the J call TRBJ1-5; as DNA is missing, the TRBD1 call by TCRdb cannot be tested. The CDR3 is made up of 15 amino acids. The V gene's germline CDR1 is MDHEN and CDR2 SYDVKM. The CDR3 protein is CASSWGISSNQPQHF.

The V and J genes are TRBV6-5 and TRBJ2-7. There are 15 residues in the CDR3. Germline V gene data show CDR1 as MNHEY and CDR2 as SVGAGI. CDR3 sequence reads: CASSYTGVDFYEQYF.